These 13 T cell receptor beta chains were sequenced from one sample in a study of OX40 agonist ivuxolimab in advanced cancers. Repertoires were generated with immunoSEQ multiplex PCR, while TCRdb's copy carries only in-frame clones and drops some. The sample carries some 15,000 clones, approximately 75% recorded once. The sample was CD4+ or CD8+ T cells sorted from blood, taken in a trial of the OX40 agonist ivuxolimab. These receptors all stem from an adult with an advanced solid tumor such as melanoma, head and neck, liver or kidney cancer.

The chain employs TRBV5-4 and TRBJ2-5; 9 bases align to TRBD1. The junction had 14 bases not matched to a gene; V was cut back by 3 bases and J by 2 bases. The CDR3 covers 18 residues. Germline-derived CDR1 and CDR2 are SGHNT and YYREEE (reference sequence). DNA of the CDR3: TGTGCCAGCAGCTACCCCGGGACTCCGGGACAGGGACAAGAGACCCAGTACTTC. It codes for CASSYPGTPGQGQETQYF. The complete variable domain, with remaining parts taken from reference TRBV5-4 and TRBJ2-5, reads ETGVTQSPTHLIKTRGQQVTLRCSSQSGHNTVSWYQQALGQGPQFIFQYYREEENGRGNFPPRFSGLQFPNYSSELNVNALELDDSALYLCASSYPGTPGQGQETQYFGPGTRLLVL.

The CDR3: CASSDSIGLEGKEEKLFF. The CDR3, as DNA: TGTGCCAGCAGTGACTCGATCGGTTTGGAGGGGAAGGAGGAAAAACTGTTTTTT. V is TRBV6-4 and J is TRBJ1-4; maybe TRBD1 (5 bases). Per germline, CDR1 MRHNA and CDR2 SNTAGT. The CDR3 consists of 18 residues. Trimming removed 0 bases from V and 8 bases from J, with 22 bases in between.

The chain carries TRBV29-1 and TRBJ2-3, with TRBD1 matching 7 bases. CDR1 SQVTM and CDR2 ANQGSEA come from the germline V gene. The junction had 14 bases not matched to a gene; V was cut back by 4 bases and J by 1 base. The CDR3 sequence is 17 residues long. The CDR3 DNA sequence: TGCAGCGTTGGAAGACCGGGCCAGGGGGTTCGCACAGATACGCAGTATTTT. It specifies CSVGRPGQGVRTDTQYF.

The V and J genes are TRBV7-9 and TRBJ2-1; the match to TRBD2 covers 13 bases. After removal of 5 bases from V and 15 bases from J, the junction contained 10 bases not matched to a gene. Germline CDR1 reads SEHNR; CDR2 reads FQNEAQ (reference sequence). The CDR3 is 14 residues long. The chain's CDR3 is CASSGTSGMVAWFF. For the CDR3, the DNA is TGTGCCAGCAGCGGGACTAGCGGGATGGTGGCCTGGTTCTTC. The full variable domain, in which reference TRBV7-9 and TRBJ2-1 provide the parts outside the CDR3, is DTGVSQNPRHKITKRGQNVTFRCDPISEHNRLYWYRQTLGQGPEFLTYFQNEAQLEKSRLLSDRFSAERPKGSFSTLEIQRTEQGDSAMYLCASSGTSGMVAWFFGPGTRLTVL.

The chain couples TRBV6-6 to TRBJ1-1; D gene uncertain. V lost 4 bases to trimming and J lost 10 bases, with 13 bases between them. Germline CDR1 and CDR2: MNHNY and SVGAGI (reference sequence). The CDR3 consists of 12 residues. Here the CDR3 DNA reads TGTGCCAGCAGTTCCAAGCTGGAGGCAGCTTTCTTT. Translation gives CASSSKLEAAFF.

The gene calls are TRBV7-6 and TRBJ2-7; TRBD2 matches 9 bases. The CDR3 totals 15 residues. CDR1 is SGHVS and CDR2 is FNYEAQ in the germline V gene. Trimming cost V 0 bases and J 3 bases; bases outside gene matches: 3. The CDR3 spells CASSLASGSIYEQYF. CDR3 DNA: TGTGCCAGCAGCTTAGCTAGCGGGAGTATCTACGAGCAGTACTTC.

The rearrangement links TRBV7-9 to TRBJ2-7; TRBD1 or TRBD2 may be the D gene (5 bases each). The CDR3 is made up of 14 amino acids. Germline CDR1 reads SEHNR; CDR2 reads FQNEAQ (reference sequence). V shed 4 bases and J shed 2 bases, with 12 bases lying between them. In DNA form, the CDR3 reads TGTGCCAGCAGCTCCTCGGGACGGACCTACGAGCAGTACTTC. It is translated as CASSSSGRTYEQYF.

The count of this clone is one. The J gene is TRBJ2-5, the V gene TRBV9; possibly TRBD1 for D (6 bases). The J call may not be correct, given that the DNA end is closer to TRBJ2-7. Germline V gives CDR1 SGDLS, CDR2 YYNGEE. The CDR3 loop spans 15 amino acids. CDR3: CASSVGIGGSYEQYF. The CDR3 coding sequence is TGTGCCAGCAGCGTAGGAATAGGGGGCTCCTACGAGCAGTACTTC.

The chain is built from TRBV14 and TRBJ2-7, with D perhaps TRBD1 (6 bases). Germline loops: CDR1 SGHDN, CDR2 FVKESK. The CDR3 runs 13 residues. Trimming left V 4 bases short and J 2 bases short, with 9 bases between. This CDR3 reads CASSPWTAYEQYF. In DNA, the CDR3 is TGTGCCAGCAGCCCCTGGACAGCCTACGAGCAGTACTTC.

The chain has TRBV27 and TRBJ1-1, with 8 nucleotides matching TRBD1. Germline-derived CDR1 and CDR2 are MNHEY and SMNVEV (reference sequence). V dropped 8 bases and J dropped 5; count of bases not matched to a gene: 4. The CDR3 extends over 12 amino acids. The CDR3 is CASVDRATEAFF. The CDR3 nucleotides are TGTGCCAGCGTGGACAGGGCTACTGAAGCTTTCTTT.

The DNA of the CDR3 is TGTGCCAGCAGTGAAGTGGCTGGCGGAAACACCATATATTTT. The encoded protein is CASSEVAGGNTIYF. The chain uses TRBV6-1 and TRBJ1-3; D is uncertain. Trimming stripped 1 base from V and 4 bases from J, with 8 bases between. This CDR3 spans 14 amino acids. CDR1 is MNHNS, CDR2 SASEGT, per germline.

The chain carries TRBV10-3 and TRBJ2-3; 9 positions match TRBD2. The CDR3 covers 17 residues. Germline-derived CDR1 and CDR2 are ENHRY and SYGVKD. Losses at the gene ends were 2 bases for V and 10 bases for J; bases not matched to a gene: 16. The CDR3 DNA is TGTGCCATCAGTGAGCCGGCTAGCGGGACTTCCGTGCGGGCGCAGTATTTT. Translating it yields CAISEPASGTSVRAQYF.

CDR3 DNA: TGTGCCTGGAGTGTCGGACAGGGAACCTACGAGCAGTACTTC. Protein sequence: CAWSVGQGTYEQYF. V is TRBV30 and J is TRBJ2-7, with TRBD1 matching 8 bases. Germline values: CDR1 GTSNPN, CDR2 SVGIG (reference sequence). The CDR3 loop spans 14 amino acids. V was pared by 0 bases and J by 2 bases, with 3 bases of the junction left unmatched.